The present T cell receptor beta chain was sequenced within a study of blood T cell repertoires in COVID-19. Study background: The United States, Italy and Spain were the sources of the acute and convalescent COVID-19 samples. The cDNA or gDNA used as material had been derived from T cells, B-cell-depleted T cells, or PBMCs.

Authors' processing steps: Scientists estimated how many nucleated cells there were by amplifying reference gene primers. Clones were read by immunoSEQ multiplex PCR, and TCRdb kept only the in-frame ones, dropping some. That table gives V, J and clone size, and the DNA gave D and trimming. The sample includes 150,000 to 200,000 clones, approximately 81% of them seen just once. The germline gives CDR1 SNHLY, CDR2 FYNNEI. Trimming at V came to 3 bases and at J to 0 bases, leaving 6 bases not matched to a gene. The CDR3 runs 16 residues. The specimen sequenced was peripheral blood. The receptor was derived from a woman in her 70s with COVID-19, enrolled during active disease. The chain uses TRBV2 and TRBJ2-3, with 7 bases aligning to TRBD1. CDR3 amino acids: CASSDSRGRSTDTQYF. DNA of the CDR3: TGTGCCAGCAGTGATTCGAGGGGGCGGAGCACAGATACGCAGTATTTT.